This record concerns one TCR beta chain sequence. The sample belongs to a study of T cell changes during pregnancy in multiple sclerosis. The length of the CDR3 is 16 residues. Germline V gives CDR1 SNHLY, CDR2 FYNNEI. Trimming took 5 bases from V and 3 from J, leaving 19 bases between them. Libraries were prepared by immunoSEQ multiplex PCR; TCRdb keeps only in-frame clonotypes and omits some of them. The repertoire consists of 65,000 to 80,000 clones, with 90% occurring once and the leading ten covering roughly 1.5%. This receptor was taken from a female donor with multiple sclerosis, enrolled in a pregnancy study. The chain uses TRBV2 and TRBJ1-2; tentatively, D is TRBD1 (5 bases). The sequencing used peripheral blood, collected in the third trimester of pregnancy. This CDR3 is CASSTDRYGHDYGYTF. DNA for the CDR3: TGTGCCAGCAGTACTGACCGTTATGGACATGACTATGGCTACACCTTC.